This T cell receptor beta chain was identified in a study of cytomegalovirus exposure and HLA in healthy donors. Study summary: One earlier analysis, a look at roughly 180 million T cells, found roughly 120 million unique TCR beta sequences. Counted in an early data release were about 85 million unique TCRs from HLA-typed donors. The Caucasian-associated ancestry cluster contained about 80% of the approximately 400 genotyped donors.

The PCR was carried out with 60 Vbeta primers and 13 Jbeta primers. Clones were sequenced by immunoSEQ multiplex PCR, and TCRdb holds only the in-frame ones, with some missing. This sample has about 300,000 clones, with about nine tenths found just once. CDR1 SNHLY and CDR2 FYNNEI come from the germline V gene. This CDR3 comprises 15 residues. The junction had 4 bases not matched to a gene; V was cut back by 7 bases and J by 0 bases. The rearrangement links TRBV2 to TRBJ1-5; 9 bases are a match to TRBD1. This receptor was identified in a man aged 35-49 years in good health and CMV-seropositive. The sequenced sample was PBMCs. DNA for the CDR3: TGTGCCAGCACGGGACAGGGACATAGCAATCAGCCCCAGCATTTT. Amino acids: CASTGQGHSNQPQHF. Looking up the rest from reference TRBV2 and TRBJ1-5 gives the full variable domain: EPEVTQTPSHQVTQMGQEVILRCVPISNHLYFYWYRQILGQKVEFLVSFYNNEISEKSEIFDDQFSVERPDGSNFTLKIRSTKLEDSAMYFCASTGQGHSNQPQHFGDGTRLSIL.